These T cell receptor beta chains were read from a single sample in a study of blood T cells in healthy people across ages. A single record per CDR3 protein comes from TCRdb applying MiXCR to the 5' RACE reads. The profile shows about a million distinct CDR3 sequences, around 49% of them singletons. Sequencing used blood. The source is a man between 25 and 39 years old in good health. The CDR3 runs from the conserved cysteine through the conserved F or W. D genes are given only for firm matches. Expanded clones get a size class; other rows say once, few or many, or leave the size out.

d_call,v_call,j_call,clone_size,cdr3_aa,cdr3_nt
NA,TRBV10-3,TRBJ1-6,few,CAISEGANSRPLHF,TGTGCCATCAGTGAGGGGGCTAATTCAAGACCCCTCCACTTT
NA,TRBV6-2/TRBV6-3,TRBJ2-1,NA,CASSYEQLCEQFF,TGTGCCAGCAGTTACGAACAGCTCTGTGAGCAGTTCTTC
NA,TRBV6-6,TRBJ1-3,NA,CASRPGTISGNTIYF,TGTGCCAGCAGACCCGGGACAATTTCTGGAAACACCATATATTTT
NA,TRBV7-9,TRBJ2-3,NA,CVSSPTRGSLDTQYF,TGTGTCAGCAGTCCAACCCGGGGTAGTCTGGATACGCAGTATTTT
NA,TRBV27,TRBJ1-2,NA,CASSLSMGGNYGYTF,TGTGCCAGCAGTTTATCTATGGGTGGGAATTATGGCTACACCTTC
TRBD2,TRBV27,TRBJ2-2,NA,CASSRSASGVNTGELFF,TGTGCCAGCAGTCGGTCGGCTAGCGGGGTGAACACCGGGGAGCTGTTTTTT
NA,TRBV20-1,TRBJ1-4,NA,CSASSGGNEKLFF,TGCAGTGCTAGTTCGGGGGGAAATGAAAAACTGTTTTTT
TRBD1,TRBV20-1,TRBJ1-6,NA,CSARNDRASYNSPLHF,TGCAGTGCTAGAAATGACAGGGCGTCCTATAATTCACCCCTCCACTTT
TRBD2,TRBV9,TRBJ2-1,NA,CASSVRSGGANEQFF,TGTGCCAGCAGCGTGAGGAGCGGGGGGGCGAATGAGCAGTTCTTC
TRBD1,TRBV20-1,TRBJ1-2,once,CSAPTRGTAYGYTF,TGCAGTGCCCCGACTCGTGGGACAGCCTATGGCTACACCTTC
NA,TRBV7-8,TRBJ2-1,few,CASSLGGAPSMHNEQFF,TGTGCCAGCAGCTTAGGGGGCGCCCCGTCCATGCACAATGAGCAGTTCTTC
NA,TRBV7-2,TRBJ1-5,NA,CASSAGVGNQPQHF,TGTGCCAGCAGCGCAGGGGTCGGCAATCAGCCCCAGCATTTT
TRBD2,TRBV28,TRBJ2-5,NA,CASSPYLVAGQSETQYF,TGTGCCAGCAGCCCATACCTGGTAGCGGGCCAATCTGAGACCCAGTACTTC
NA,TRBV11-2,TRBJ2-5,few,CASSFGTGRQETQYF,TGTGCCAGCAGCTTCGGTACAGGGCGGCAAGAGACCCAGTACTTC
NA,TRBV4-2,TRBJ2-5,NA,CASSQGRGKETQYF,TGTGCCAGCAGCCAAGGTCGAGGGAAGGAGACCCAGTACTTC
NA,TRBV28,TRBJ2-7,NA,CASSLFGVYEQYF,TGTGCCAGCAGTTTATTCGGGGTATACGAGCAGTACTTC
NA,TRBV29-1,TRBJ2-3,NA,CSVESLSTDTQYF,TGCAGCGTTGAGAGTCTTAGCACAGATACGCAGTATTTT
NA,TRBV20-1,TRBJ1-2,NA,CSARDLKGGSYSSYGYTF,TGCAGTGCTAGAGATCTTAAGGGGGGGTCCTATAGTAGCTATGGCTACACCTTC
NA,TRBV6-2/TRBV6-3,TRBJ2-4,NA,CASSYGEGVFRGIQYF,TGTGCCAGCAGTTACGGGGAAGGGGTTTTCCGGGGCATTCAGTACTTC
NA,TRBV29-1,TRBJ2-3,NA,CSVAPPGGGSDTQYF,TGCAGCGTTGCCCCCCCCGGTGGGGGATCAGATACGCAGTATTTT
TRBD1,TRBV9,TRBJ1-2,NA,CAGSAVMYRGEGYTF,TGTGCCGGCAGCGCCGTGATGTACAGGGGAGAGGGCTACACCTTC
NA,TRBV29-1,TRBJ1-4,NA,CSVESGDRLFF,TGCAGCGTTGAGTCAGGAGACCGGCTGTTTTTT
NA,TRBV14,TRBJ2-7,NA,CASSQGGRQSSYNEQYF,TGTGCCAGCAGCCAAGGTGGGCGTCAAAGCTCCTACAATGAGCAGTACTTC
TRBD2,TRBV7-2,TRBJ2-3,NA,CASSLGPSGGTQYF,TGTGCCAGCAGCTTAGGGCCTAGCGGGGGTACGCAGTATTTT
TRBD2,TRBV9,TRBJ2-5,few,CASSVGASGGSQETQYF,TGTGCCAGCAGCGTAGGGGCTAGCGGGGGGTCCCAAGAGACCCAGTACTTC
NA,TRBV7-2,TRBJ2-1,NA,CASSLGVARYNEQFF,TGTGCCAGCAGCTTAGGGGTGGCGAGGTACAATGAGCAGTTCTTC
NA,TRBV10-3,TRBJ1-1,few,CAISESTGRVRKAFF,TGTGCCATCAGTGAGTCAACAGGGAGGGTGAGAAAAGCTTTCTTT
TRBD1,TRBV7-2,TRBJ1-2,NA,CASSEGQGALYGYTF,TGTGCCAGCAGCGAAGGACAGGGGGCTCTTTATGGCTACACCTTC
NA,TRBV12-3/TRBV12-4,TRBJ2-7,few,CASSFFQAYEQYF,TGTGCCAGCAGTTTTTTTCAGGCCTACGAGCAGTACTTC
TRBD2,TRBV27,TRBJ2-1,NA,CASSPFLAGFNEQFF,TGTGCCAGCAGCCCCTTCCTAGCGGGCTTCAATGAGCAGTTCTTC
NA,TRBV29-1,TRBJ1-2,NA,CSVLVIRANYGYTF,TGCAGCGTTCTTGTAATTCGTGCTAACTATGGCTACACCTTC
NA,TRBV5-1,TRBJ2-7,NA,CASSLVGPKMGEQYF,TGCGCCAGCAGCTTGGTGGGCCCTAAGATGGGGGAGCAGTACTTC
NA,TRBV3-1,TRBJ2-7,NA,CASSRTEGFCEQYF,TGTGCCAGCAGCCGCACAGAGGGGTTCTGCGAGCAGTACTTC
NA,TRBV12-3/TRBV12-4,TRBJ2-3,NA,CASSFSHDTQYF,TGTGCCAGCAGTTTCTCCCACGATACGCAGTATTTT
NA,TRBV12-3/TRBV12-4,TRBJ2-7,NA,CASTSVGYEQYF,TGTGCCAGCACCTCAGTCGGCTACGAGCAGTACTTC
NA,TRBV27,TRBJ2-1,few,CATQLALAYNEQFF,TGTGCCACCCAACTAGCTCTAGCCTACAATGAGCAGTTCTTC
NA,TRBV5-1,TRBJ2-2,once,CASSLVGLNTGELFF,TGCGCCAGCAGCTTGGTGGGATTGAACACCGGGGAGCTGTTTTTT
NA,TRBV20-1,TRBJ2-1,NA,CSARDPGERSYNEQFF,TGCAGTGCTAGAGATCCAGGGGAGAGGTCCTACAATGAGCAGTTCTTC
NA,TRBV4-2,TRBJ2-1,NA,CASSQSGGENEQFF,TGTGCCAGCAGCCAGTCCGGGGGAGAGAATGAGCAGTTCTTC
TRBD1,TRBV27,TRBJ1-5,NA,CASSLSTGGFQPQHF,TGTGCCAGCAGTTTATCAACAGGGGGCTTTCAGCCCCAGCATTTT
TRBD2,TRBV7-6,TRBJ2-3,few,CASSLEASGGATDTQYF,TGTGCCAGCAGCTTAGAGGCTAGCGGGGGCGCAACAGATACGCAGTATTTT
NA,TRBV20-1,TRBJ2-3,NA,CSARVSGSSRYAYF,TGCAGTGCTAGGGTGTCCGGGAGTAGCAGATACGCGTATTTT
NA,TRBV2,TRBJ1-2,NA,CASSGARPNYGYTF,TGTGCCAGCAGTGGGGCCAGGCCTAACTATGGCTACACCTTC
TRBD1,TRBV4-1,TRBJ1-1,few,CASSPREDRGRNTEAFF,TGCGCCAGCAGCCCAAGGGAGGACAGGGGGCGCAACACTGAAGCTTTCTTT
NA,TRBV29-1,TRBJ2-4,NA,CSAKRPGENIQYF,TGCAGCGCGAAAAGACCAGGAGAAAACATTCAGTACTTC
NA,TRBV6-5,TRBJ2-7,few,CASSHKADTTYEQYF,TGTGCCAGCAGCCACAAAGCGGACACGACCTACGAGCAGTACTTC
NA,TRBV20-1,TRBJ2-1,NA,CSVRDYNEQFF,TGCAGTGTTCGGGATTACAATGAGCAGTTCTTC
TRBD1,TRBV6-5,TRBJ1-2,few,CASSSPGQGINGYTF,TGTGCCAGCAGTTCCCCCGGACAGGGGATTAACGGCTACACCTTC
TRBD2,TRBV7-2,TRBJ2-7,NA,CASSPGTSGLRDEQYF,TGTGCCAGCAGCCCCGGGACTAGCGGCCTTAGGGACGAGCAGTACTTC
NA,TRBV3-1,TRBJ1-1,NA,CASSQEVWDTEAFF,TGTGCCAGCAGCCAAGAAGTTTGGGACACTGAAGCTTTCTTT
NA,TRBV4-3,TRBJ2-7,once,CASSHGTESFYEQYF,TGCGCCAGCAGCCACGGGACGGAAAGCTTCTACGAGCAGTACTTC
NA,TRBV20-1,TRBJ2-7,NA,CSAFSYEQYF,TGCAGTGCTTTCTCCTACGAGCAGTACTTC
NA,TRBV12-3/TRBV12-4,TRBJ1-2,NA,CASSFSTGSNYGYTF,TGTGCCAGCAGTTTTTCGACAGGCTCTAACTATGGCTACACCTTC
TRBD2,TRBV20-1,TRBJ2-5,NA,CSARGLTSGGALETQYF,TGCAGTGCTAGAGGGCTGACTAGCGGGGGGGCCTTGGAGACCCAGTACTTC
NA,TRBV7-2,TRBJ2-1,NA,CASSLSPPNEQFF,TGTGCCAGCAGCTTAAGCCCGCCTAATGAGCAGTTCTTC
NA,TRBV25-1,TRBJ2-7,NA,CASSELWGSYEQYF,TGTGCCAGCAGTGAATTGTGGGGTTCCTACGAGCAGTACTTC
NA,TRBV9,TRBJ2-1,NA,CASSVVAGEQFF,TGTGCCAGCAGCGTAGTTGCAGGTGAGCAGTTCTTC
NA,TRBV10-3,TRBJ1-2,NA,CPISLQGADGYTF,TGTCCCATCAGTCTACAGGGTGCCGATGGCTACACCTTC
TRBD1,TRBV12-3/TRBV12-4,TRBJ2-7,NA,CASSLYRGPAYEQYF,TGTGCCAGCAGTCTGTACAGGGGACCAGCCTACGAGCAGTACTTC
TRBD2,TRBV3-1,TRBJ2-5,NA,CASSRLAGGPNEQYF,TGTGCCAGCAGCCGACTAGCGGGGGGGCCGAATGAGCAGTACTTC